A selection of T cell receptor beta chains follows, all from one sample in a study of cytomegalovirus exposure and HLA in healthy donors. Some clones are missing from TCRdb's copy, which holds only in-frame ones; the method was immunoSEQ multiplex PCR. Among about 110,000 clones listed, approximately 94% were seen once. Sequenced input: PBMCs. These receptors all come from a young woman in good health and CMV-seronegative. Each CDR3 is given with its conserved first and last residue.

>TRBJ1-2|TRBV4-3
CASSQGRGGQGLYGYTF
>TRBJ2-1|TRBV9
CASSVDGGVAYNEQFF
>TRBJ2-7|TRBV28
CASSSGTPNYEQYF
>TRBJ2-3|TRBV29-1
CSVEGPLGDAADTQYF
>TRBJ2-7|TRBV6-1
CATSNRGPYEQYF
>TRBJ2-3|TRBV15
CATSRNPGTSPTDTQYF
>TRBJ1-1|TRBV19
CASSLQGAEAFF
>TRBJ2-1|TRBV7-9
CASSSESGGNEQFF
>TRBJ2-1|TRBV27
CASSLKGGGFNEQFF
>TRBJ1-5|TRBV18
CASSPSDQPQHF
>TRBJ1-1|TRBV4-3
CASSHSGARTEAFF
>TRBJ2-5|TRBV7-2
CASSSSGGAAQYF
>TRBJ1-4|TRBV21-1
CASSKSPGQIGTNEKLFF
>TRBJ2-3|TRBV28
CASSLLAVGASTDTQYF
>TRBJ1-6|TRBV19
CASSNLAEGKDNSPLHF
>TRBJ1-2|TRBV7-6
CASSLFGGEAGYTF
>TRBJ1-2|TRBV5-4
CASSLDPQSTRGGYTF
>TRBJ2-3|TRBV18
CASSPAEFTDTQYF
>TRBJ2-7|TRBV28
CASSPLRVEQYF
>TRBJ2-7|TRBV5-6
CASSGTGRSYEQYF
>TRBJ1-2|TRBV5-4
CASSLSRGTNYGYTF
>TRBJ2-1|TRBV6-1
CASRGAEPYNEQFF
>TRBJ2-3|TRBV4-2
CASSQGQASTDTQYF
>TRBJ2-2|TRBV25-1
CASSGIGSGVPGELFF
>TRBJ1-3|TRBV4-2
CASSQVPGGGSGNTIYF
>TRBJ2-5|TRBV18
CASSLGHLQETQYF
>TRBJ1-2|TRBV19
CASSIDRIRPGQANYGYTF
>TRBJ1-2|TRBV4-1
CASSQGSGEGYTF
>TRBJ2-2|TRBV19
CASNLLRGAFAGELFF
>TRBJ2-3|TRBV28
CASSETGGDFTDTQYF
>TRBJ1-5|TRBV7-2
CASSLLPRGSNQPQHF
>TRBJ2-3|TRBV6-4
CASSATSGRATDTQYF
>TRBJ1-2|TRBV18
CASSPDSVNGYTF
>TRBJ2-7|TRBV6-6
CASCPTGVSYEQYF
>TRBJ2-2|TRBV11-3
CASSFTGGTGELFF
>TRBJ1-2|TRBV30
CAWSVLGGNYGYTF
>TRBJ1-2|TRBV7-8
CASSGSYGYTF
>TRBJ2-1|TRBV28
CASSLNQGNEQFF
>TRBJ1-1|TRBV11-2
CASSRSRGSTEAFF
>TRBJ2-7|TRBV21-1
CASSTFPPGLLEQYF
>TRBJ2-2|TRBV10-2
CASSGLAGGNTGELFF
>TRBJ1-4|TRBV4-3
CASSHQGAANEKLFF
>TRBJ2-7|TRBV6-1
CASSDGGGYEQYF
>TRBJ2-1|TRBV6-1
CASSGLATSYNEQFF
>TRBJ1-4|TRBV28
CASSPYRGGDEKLFF
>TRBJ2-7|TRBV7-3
CASRWDYHYEQYF
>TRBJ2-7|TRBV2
CASSVGGLGAYEQYF